The next 20 T cell receptor beta chains were all read from a single sample in a study of blood T cell repertoires in COVID-19. The data were produced by immunoSEQ multiplex PCR, yet TCRdb's version contains in-frame clones alone and is incomplete. Of tens of thousands of clones in the sample, about 90% were seen once. The sequenced sample was peripheral blood. All receptors come from a woman older than 75 with acute or convalescent COVID-19.

This chain connects TRBV7-9 to TRBJ1-4, with D perhaps matching TRBD1 (5 bases). Per germline, CDR1 SEHNR and CDR2 FQNEAQ (reference sequence). The V end lost 4 bases, the J end lost 7 bases, and 13 bases lay between the germline ends. The CDR3 has 14 residues. CDR3 in amino acids: CASSSGMGGEKLFF. The CDR3 coding sequence is TGTGCCAGCAGCTCGGGGATGGGGGGTGAAAAACTGTTTTTT.

The chain employs TRBV12-3 or TRBV12-4 and TRBJ1-1; D may be TRBD1 (5 bases). V lost 10 bases and J lost 0, with 12 bases in between. This CDR3 is 13 amino acids long. The CDR3 spells CATKTDMNTEAFF. The DNA for the CDR3 is TGTGCCACCAAGACAGACATGAACACTGAAGCTTTCTTT.

V gene TRBV28 combines with J gene TRBJ1-1, with no clear D. Germline CDR1 is MDHEN and CDR2 is SYDVKM. Trimming pared 3 bases from V and 2 bases from J, leaving 10 bases between. This CDR3 spans 14 amino acids. The CDR3 loop is CASSLRAFNTEAFF. The CDR3 bases are TGTGCCAGCAGTTTGCGGGCATTCAACACTGAAGCTTTCTTT.

The gene calls are TRBV12-3 or TRBV12-4 and TRBJ2-1; TRBD2 might be the D (6 bases). V was cut by 6 bases and J by 15 bases, with 15 bases left in between. The CDR3 is made up of 11 amino acids. The CDR3 spells CASRNGTHPFF. The CDR3 coding sequence is TGTGCCAGCAGGAACGGGACTCATCCGTTCTTC.

This clone was detected a few times. J is TRBJ2-1 and V is TRBV4-1, with TRBD1 as a possible D gene (5 bases). Germline lookup yields CDR1 MGHRA and CDR2 YSYEKL. V lost 0 bases and J 2 bases, leaving 11 bases between the germline ends. The CDR3 is 16 residues long. The CDR3 bases are TGCGCCAGCAGCCAAGAGCAGGGCCTCCCCTACAATGAGCAGTTCTTC. It translates to CASSQEQGLPYNEQFF.

The chain couples TRBV3-1 (or the pseudogene TRBV3-2) to TRBJ1-2; 11 nucleotides agree with TRBD1. Germline V gene data show CDR1 as LGHDT and CDR2 as YNNKEL (reference sequence). Trimming cost V 6 bases and J 3 bases; bases outside gene matches: 3. The CDR3 is 14 residues long. The CDR3 spells CASSRTGGDYGYTF. CDR3 nucleotide sequence: TGTGCCAGCAGTCGGACAGGGGGCGACTATGGCTACACCTTC.

V gene TRBV5-1 combines with J gene TRBJ2-1; possibly TRBD2 for D (6 bases). The CDR3 contains 14 residues. CDR1 is SGHRS, CDR2 YFSETQ, per germline. The V gene lost 2 bases and the J gene lost 8 bases, with 14 bases spanning the gap. The CDR3 region is CASSLTGASHEQFF. The CDR3 nucleotides are TGCGCCAGCAGCTTAACGGGAGCTTCTCATGAGCAGTTCTTC.

V is TRBV5-6 and J is TRBJ2-3; D might be TRBD1 (7 bases). The germline V and J ends were trimmed by 4 bases and 14 bases, with 20 bases remaining between them. Germline values: CDR1 SGHDT, CDR2 YYEEEE. There are 13 residues in the CDR3. In DNA, the CDR3 is TGTGCCAGCAGCCGCAAGCCGGGACAGACTAGGTATTTT. This translates into CASSRKPGQTRYF.

The rearrangement uses TRBV9 and TRBJ2-1; 10 bases line up with TRBD2. From germline, CDR1 is SGDLS and CDR2 YYNGEE. The J segment lost 5 bases and the V segment lost 2 bases, leaving 4 bases of the junction unmatched. The CDR3 loop spans 15 amino acids. Here the CDR3 reads CASSVQRGGNNEQFF. The CDR3 DNA reads TGTGCCAGCAGCGTCCAGCGGGGGGGCAACAATGAGCAGTTCTTC.

CDR3 nucleotide sequence: TGTGCCAGTAGTATAAACCCCGCCGGGACTAGCGATGAGCAGTTCTTC. Its protein is CASSINPAGTSDEQFF. This chain connects TRBV19 to TRBJ2-1; 10 bases agree with TRBD2. V shed 2 bases and J 8 bases; nucleotides not matched to a gene: 9. Germline V lookup: CDR1 LNHDA, CDR2 SQIVND (reference sequence). The CDR3 loop spans 16 amino acids.

This clone showed up just a few times. The chain has TRBV7-8 and TRBJ2-7, with 12 positions matching TRBD1. Trimming removed 4 bases from V and 4 bases from J; junction bases left unmatched: 8. The CDR3 runs to 16 residues. Germline V gene data show CDR1 as SGHVS and CDR2 as FQNEAQ. The DNA of the CDR3 is TGTGCCAGCAGCTCTCTTAAGGGACAGGGGGCTTACGAGCAGTACTTC. As protein: CASSSLKGQGAYEQYF.

V usage is TRBV7-2 and J usage is TRBJ2-3; D ambiguous. The length of the CDR3 is 15 residues. The germline V gene encodes CDR1 SGHTA and CDR2 FQGNSA. Trimming took 3 bases from V and 4 from J, leaving 14 bases between them. CDR3 nucleotide sequence: TGTGCCAGCAGCTTCGCCCCAAATGGGCCAGATACGCAGTATTTT. It is translated as CASSFAPNGPDTQYF.

V usage is TRBV29-1 and J usage is TRBJ1-2, with D tentatively TRBD1 (5 bases). V lost 3 bases, J lost 3 bases, and 11 bases lay in between. The V gene's germline CDR1 is SQVTM and CDR2 ANQGSEA. The CDR3 sequence is 13 residues long. The CDR3 loop reads CSVESREDYGYTF. The CDR3, as DNA: TGCAGCGTTGAGTCCAGGGAGGACTATGGCTACACCTTC.

CDR3 sequence: CASSSYRDKGINEQFF. In DNA, the CDR3 is TGTGCCAGCAGTTCCTACCGGGACAAAGGCATCAATGAGCAGTTCTTC. The chain is built from TRBV28 and TRBJ2-1, with D possibly TRBD1 on 6 matching bases. Germline loops: CDR1 MDHEN, CDR2 SYDVKM. CDR3 size: 16 residues. Trimming took 4 bases from V and 6 from J, leaving 19 bases between them. Full variable domain (remainder filled in from reference TRBV28 and TRBJ2-1): DVKVTQSSRYLVKRTGEKVFLECVQDMDHENMFWYRQDPGLGLRLIYFSYDVKMKEKGDIPEGYSVSREKKERFSLILESASTNQTSMYLCASSSYRDKGINEQFFGPGTRLTVL.

The chain recombines TRBV5-1 with TRBJ2-5, with TRBD1 matching over 9 bases. CDR3 length: 16 amino acids. With V trimmed by 5 bases and J by 5 bases, 13 bases remained unmatched. Germline lookup yields CDR1 SGHRS and CDR2 YFSETQ. CDR3 in amino acids: CASRDSGTGTGETQYF. DNA for the CDR3: TGCGCCAGCAGGGACTCCGGGACAGGGACGGGGGAGACCCAGTACTTC.

In this sample, this clone is medium-sized. The V and J genes are TRBV6-5 and TRBJ1-2, with D perhaps matching TRBD1 (6 bases). The germline gives CDR1 MNHEY, CDR2 SVGAGI. This CDR3 region has 15 residues. V lost 4 bases, J lost 4 bases, and 16 bases lay in between. The CDR3 loop reads CASSFSPQGIYGYTF. The CDR3 region has the DNA TGTGCCAGCAGTTTCTCCCCGCAGGGGATCTATGGCTACACCTTC.

The chain carries TRBV28 and TRBJ2-3, with unresolved D. The CDR3 sequence is 14 residues long. Germline-derived CDR1 and CDR2 are MDHEN and SYDVKM. Trimming pared 2 bases from V and 2 bases from J, leaving 8 bases between. For the CDR3, the DNA is TGTGCCAGCAGTTTAGGGCAAGTCACAGATACGCAGTATTTT. Protein product: CASSLGQVTDTQYF.

The chain carries TRBV5-4 and TRBJ2-5; TRBD2 matches 8 bases. CDR1 and CDR2 from the germline V gene are SGHNT and YYREEE (reference sequence). After removal of 0 bases from V and 5 bases from J, the junction contained 3 bases not matched to a gene. The CDR3 runs to 14 residues. CDR3 sequence reads: CASSLVGTRETQYF. The CDR3 DNA sequence: TGTGCCAGCAGCTTGGTGGGGACTAGGGAGACCCAGTACTTC.

This chain connects TRBV2 to TRBJ2-7; 7 bases are shared with TRBD1. This CDR3 comprises 12 residues. The germline V gene encodes CDR1 SNHLY and CDR2 FYNNEI. Trimming removed 6 bases from V and 5 bases from J; junction bases left unmatched: 4. The CDR3 spells CASRVTGNEQYF. CDR3 sequence (DNA): TGTGCCAGCAGGGTGACAGGGAACGAGCAGTACTTC.

The chain has TRBV5-1 and TRBJ2-3, with D possibly being TRBD1 (5 bases). V was shortened by 2 bases and J by 3 bases, with 10 bases between the two germline ends. The CDR3 has 14 residues. Germline V gives CDR1 SGHRS, CDR2 YFSETQ. The CDR3 nucleotides read TGCGCCAGCAGCTTTATAGGACAAACAGATACGCAGTATTTT. This gives the protein CASSFIGQTDTQYF.